This T cell receptor (beta chain) came from a study of control samples from healthy donors and cancer patients. CDR1 SGHAT and CDR2 FQNNGV come from the germline V gene. V was pared by 0 bases and J by 5 bases, with 14 bases between. The CDR3 spans 16 residues. Only in-frame clones appear in the TCRdb table, and some are missing; sequencing was by immunoSEQ multiplex PCR. The data show 100,000 to 150,000 clones, 80% to 95% seen once. This sequence joins TRBV11-2 and TRBJ2-1, with D possibly being TRBD1 (6 bases). This receptor was taken from a man between 18 and 29 years old in good health. Sequencing was carried out using blood. As DNA, the CDR3 is TGTGCCAGCAGCTTAGATGGGCAGGGGTTCAACAATGAGCAGTTCTTC. Translating gives CASSLDGQGFNNEQFF.